This TCR beta chain was sequenced during a study of vaccination effects on CD4 cells after COVID-19. As for the study in general: A density of about 2 million PBMC per well was used; these cells were cultured with 10 IU/ml IL-2 and 10 ug/ml peptides.

Germline lookup yields CDR1 LGHNT and CDR2 FRNRAP. The CDR3 spans 19 residues. After removal of 6 bases from V and 5 bases from J, the junction contained 24 bases not matched to a gene. Study conclusions and caveats: A shortage of convalescent patients and an absence of early post-infection timepoints characterized the study.

It was after approximately 11 days of culture that CD4+ T cells were isolated. Notes on this clone: Its matching antigen is unknown.

This table comes from immunoSEQ multiplex PCR, and its TCRdb copy is limited to in-frame clones, with some not included. The repertoire holds about 45,000 clones, with around 74% as singletons. The V and J genes are TRBV12-5 and TRBJ1-2, with 7 nucleotides matching TRBD1. The sample consisted of CD4+ T cells from PBMCs cultured without peptide, taken before COVID-19 vaccination. This receptor was obtained from a human donor who had a prior SARS-CoV-2 infection. CDR3 sequence reads: CASGPVWGGGSFRMYGYTF. In DNA, the CDR3 is TGTGCTAGTGGACCCGTGTGGGGAGGGGGCTCTTTCCGAATGTATGGCTACACCTTC.